This T cell receptor beta chain was identified during a study of T-cell memory formation after mild COVID-19. For the study at large: Across donors, TCR clusters were largely donor specific. General observations from the study: There were some responding clones in pre-infection memory, which suggested that cross-reactive memory had joined. The main location of contracting CD4+ clones was CM and EM, and that of contracting CD8+ clones was EMRA.

Germline values: CDR1 MGHDK, CDR2 SYGVNS. CDR3 length equals 14 residues. V was cut by 5 bases and J by 5 bases, with 13 bases left in between. Points on this clonotype: Its antigen remains unidentified.

Constant-segment-primed 5'RACE gave TCR alpha and TCR beta cDNA libraries with sample barcodes and UMIs. MiXCR, run by TCRdb on the 5' RACE reads, gives a single entry per CDR3 protein. Counted here are 300,000 to 350,000 distinct CDR3 sequences, 13% to 15% occurring once; the ten biggest clones make up around 23%. The chain couples TRBV25-1 to TRBJ2-1, with D tentatively TRBD1 or TRBD2 (6 bases each). The sequence came from a man aged 18 to 35 who had mild COVID-19 (a few samples of this study predate the infection). Cell type and time point are not known. What was sequenced was PBMCs or a T cell subset sorted from them (not recorded which). In DNA form, the CDR3 reads TGTGCCAGCAGTTTGACGGGGGCCAACAATGAGCAGTTCTTC. Its translation: CASSLTGANNEQFF.